This T cell receptor (beta chain) stems from a study of blood T cell repertoires in COVID-19. Study at large: Donors in the United States, Italy and Spain gave samples during acute or convalescent COVID-19. PBMCs, B-cell-depleted T cells, or T cells provided the cDNA or gDNA that made up the material.

The sample holds a few counts of this clone. This CDR3 contains 17 residues. Germline V gives CDR1 MDHEN, CDR2 SYDVKM. V lost 7 bases and J lost 0, with 19 bases in between. In the study's own analysis: Amplifying reference gene primers gave estimates of nucleated cell counts. Repertoires were generated with immunoSEQ multiplex PCR, while TCRdb's copy carries only in-frame clones and drops some. V, J and clone size are taken as reported in that table, and D and trimming were inferred from the DNA itself. Of about 150,000 clones listed, around 80% are singletons. This rearrangement joins TRBV28 to TRBJ1-5; the D is unclear. Sequenced: peripheral blood. This clonotype was sampled from an older woman who had recovered from COVID-19. The chain's CDR3 is CASKAAGLLYSNQPQHF. The CDR3 DNA reads as TGTGCCAGCAAGGCAGCGGGCCTCCTCTATAGCAATCAGCCCCAGCATTTT.